This passage covers 15 T cell receptor beta chains from one sample sequenced in a study of T cell changes during pregnancy in multiple sclerosis. Clones were read by immunoSEQ multiplex PCR, and TCRdb kept only the in-frame ones, dropping some. There are some 40,000 clones in the sample; about 90% occur only once, and approximately 27% lies in the top ten. Material: CD8+ T cells from peripheral blood mononuclear cells, obtained before pregnancy. The receptors originated from a female donor with multiple sclerosis, enrolled in a pregnancy study.

This clone was counted a single time. The rearrangement links TRBV27 to TRBJ1-1; perhaps TRBD1 as D (5 bases). Trimming stripped 4 bases from V and 4 bases from J, with 10 bases between. The V gene's germline CDR1 is MNHEY and CDR2 SMNVEV (reference sequence). There are 13 residues in the CDR3. CDR3 protein: CASSSRARTEAFF. In nucleotides, the CDR3 is TGTGCCAGCAGTTCCAGGGCGCGCACTGAAGCTTTCTTT.

V is TRBV14 and J is TRBJ1-2; perhaps TRBD1 as D (6 bases). Trimming cost V 3 bases and J 2 bases, with 7 bases left between them. The CDR3 is made up of 13 amino acids. CDR1 SGHDN and CDR2 FVKESK come from the germline V gene. The CDR3 protein is CASSQGANYGYTF. In DNA, the CDR3 is TGTGCCAGCAGCCAGGGGGCCAACTATGGCTACACCTTC.

The chain employs TRBV2 and TRBJ1-2; D may be TRBD1 (5 bases). Per the germline V gene, CDR1 is SNHLY and CDR2 is FYNNEI. This CDR3 has 12 amino acids. V was pared by 8 bases and J by 3 bases, with 10 bases between. CDR3 sequence: CASVGEDYGYTF. DNA for the CDR3: TGTGCCAGCGTAGGGGAAGACTATGGCTACACCTTC.

J is TRBJ2-6 and V is TRBV5-1; 8 bases align to TRBD2. Germline V gives CDR1 SGHRS, CDR2 YFSETQ. This CDR3 has 15 amino acids. V shed 4 bases and J 3 bases; nucleotides not matched to a gene: 3. The CDR3: CASSPGGNGANVLTF. CDR3 nucleotide sequence: TGCGCCAGCAGCCCGGGGGGGAATGGGGCCAACGTCCTGACTTTC.

This sequence joins TRBV6-1 and TRBJ2-1; TRBD1 is a possible D gene (5 bases). Looked up from germline, CDR1 is MNHNS and CDR2 is SASEGT. There are 13 residues in the CDR3. Trimming stripped 8 bases from V and 4 bases from J, with 12 bases between. The CDR3 here is CASLRGSYNEQFF. The DNA for the CDR3 is TGTGCCAGCCTAAGGGGTTCTTACAATGAGCAGTTCTTC.

The V gene is TRBV7-2, the J gene TRBJ2-7, with D possibly TRBD2 on 5 matching bases. Trimming took 1 base from V and 4 from J, leaving 17 bases between them. Germline CDR1 is SGHTA and CDR2 is FQGNSA. This CDR3 is 16 amino acids long. CDR3 sequence: CASSLVRAGVGYEQYF. CDR3 coding DNA: TGTGCCAGCAGCTTAGTGAGGGCCGGGGTGGGATACGAGCAGTACTTC.

The rearrangement joins TRBV10-3 to TRBJ2-2; 7 bases agree with TRBD2. The J segment lost 5 bases and the V segment lost 8 bases, leaving 2 bases of the junction unmatched. Looked up from germline, CDR1 is ENHRY and CDR2 is SYGVKD. The CDR3 runs to 12 residues. For the CDR3, the DNA is TGTGCCATCGGGGGAGGGACCGGGGAGCTGTTTTTT. Amino acids: CAIGGGTGELFF.

The chain uses TRBV18 and TRBJ1-1; D is unresolved. In germline, CDR1 is KGHSH, CDR2 LQKENI. This CDR3 is built from 12 residues. Trimming took 1 base from V and 7 from J, leaving 7 bases between them. CDR3 region: CASSPQIYEAFF. CDR3 coding DNA: TGTGCCAGCTCACCACAAATTTATGAAGCTTTCTTT.

This chain uses TRBV28 with TRBJ1-1, with 7 bases fitting TRBD1. The V and J ends lost 5 bases and 2 bases, in that order; junction bases with no gene match: 8. CDR3 length: 15 residues. The germline V gene has CDR1 MDHEN and CDR2 SYDVKM. CDR3 residues: CASSLYRDRNTEAFF. In DNA form, the CDR3 reads TGTGCCAGCAGTCTATACCGGGACAGAAACACTGAAGCTTTCTTT.

The CDR3 is CATSSSVAGLTPDTQYF. CDR3 coding DNA: TGTGCCACCAGCAGCTCTGTAGCGGGTCTAACCCCAGATACGCAGTATTTT. This rearrangement joins TRBV15 to TRBJ2-3; 7 bases are a match to TRBD2. Unmatched junction bases numbered 13, after V lost 3 bases and J lost 4 bases. The germline V gene has CDR1 LNHNV and CDR2 YYDKDF (reference sequence). CDR3 length: 17 amino acids.

The genes are TRBV14 and TRBJ2-7; weak D call: TRBD1 (5 bases). The CDR3 consists of 15 residues. Germline V gene lookup returns CDR1 SGHDN and CDR2 FVKESK. Deletions cut 4 bases from V and 1 base from J, with 14 bases between. DNA of the CDR3: TGTGCCAGCAGCCCCCAGGGTGTAAGGTCCTACGAGCAGTACTTC. Residues: CASSPQGVRSYEQYF.

This rearrangement joins TRBV9 to TRBJ1-6; TRBD1 is a possible D gene (5 bases). Trimming shortened V by 0 bases and J by 7 bases, and 14 bases separated the two germline ends. This CDR3 is built from 16 residues. Germline CDR1 is SGDLS and CDR2 is YYNGEE. CDR3 sequence reads: CASSVGVRGGNSPLHF. The CDR3 DNA reads as TGTGCCAGCAGCGTAGGGGTAAGGGGCGGCAATTCACCCCTCCACTTT. Full variable domain (outside the CDR3, taken from reference TRBV9 and TRBJ1-6): DSGVTQTPKHLITATGQRVTLRCSPRSGDLSVYWYQQSLDQGLQFLIQYYNGEERAKGNILERFSAQQFPDLHSELNLSSLELGDSALYFCASSVGVRGGNSPLHFGNGTRLTVT.

The gene calls are TRBV28 and TRBJ2-5; TRBD2 agrees at 10 bases. The J segment lost 5 bases and the V segment lost 3 bases, leaving 9 bases of the junction unmatched. The CDR3 is made up of 16 amino acids. CDR1 and CDR2 (germline): MDHEN, SYDVKM. CDR3 region: CASSFGTSGKGETQYF. CDR3 coding DNA: TGTGCCAGCAGTTTCGGTACTAGCGGGAAGGGGGAGACCCAGTACTTC.

CDR3 residues: CASSDAWAADQPQHF. The CDR3 DNA follows: TGTGCCAGCAGTGATGCTTGGGCAGCCGATCAGCCCCAGCATTTT. This chain connects TRBV6-1 to TRBJ1-5, with D hard to call. Looked up from germline, CDR1 is MNHNS and CDR2 is SASEGT. Trimming shortened V by 3 bases and J by 5 bases, and 14 bases separated the two germline ends. The CDR3 contains 15 residues.

This sequence joins TRBV9 and TRBJ2-7; D may be TRBD1 (5 bases). V lost 0 bases and J lost 3, with 13 bases in between. The germline V gene has CDR1 SGDLS and CDR2 YYNGEE. The CDR3 is 15 amino acids. The DNA for the CDR3 is TGTGCCAGCAGCGTAGCTGGGGCAACAGACTACGAGCAGTACTTC. This gives the protein CASSVAGATDYEQYF.